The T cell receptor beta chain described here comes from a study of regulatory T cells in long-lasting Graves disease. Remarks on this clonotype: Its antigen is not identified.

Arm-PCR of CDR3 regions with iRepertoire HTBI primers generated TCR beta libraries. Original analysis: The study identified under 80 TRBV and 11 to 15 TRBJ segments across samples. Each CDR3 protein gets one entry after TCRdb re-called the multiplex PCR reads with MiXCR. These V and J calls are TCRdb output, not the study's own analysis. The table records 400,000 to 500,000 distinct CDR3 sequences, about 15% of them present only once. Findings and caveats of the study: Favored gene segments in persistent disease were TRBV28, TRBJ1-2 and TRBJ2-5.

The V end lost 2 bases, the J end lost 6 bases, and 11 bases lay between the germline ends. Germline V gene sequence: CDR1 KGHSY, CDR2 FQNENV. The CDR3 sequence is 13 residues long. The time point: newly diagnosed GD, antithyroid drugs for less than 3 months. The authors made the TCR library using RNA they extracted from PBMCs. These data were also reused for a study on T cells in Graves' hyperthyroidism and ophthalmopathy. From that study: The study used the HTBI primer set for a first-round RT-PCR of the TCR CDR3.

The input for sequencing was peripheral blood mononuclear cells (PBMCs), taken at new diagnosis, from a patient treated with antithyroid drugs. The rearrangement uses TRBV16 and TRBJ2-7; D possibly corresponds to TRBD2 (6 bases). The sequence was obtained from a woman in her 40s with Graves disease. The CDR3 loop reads CASSQAGIGEQYF. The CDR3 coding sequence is TGTGCCAGCAGCCAAGCGGGGATAGGCGAGCAGTACTTC.